The 4 T cell receptor beta chains below all came from one sample that was sequenced in a study of shared clonotypes between healthy human individuals. Measured with immunoSEQ multiplex PCR; TCRdb has only the in-frame clones, and not every one. The data show approximately 2.5 million clones, approximately 94% seen once. Sequencing was done on a sample of naive CD4+ T cells sorted from blood. Subset in this sample: CD45RA+ positively selected. The receptors originated from a man aged 18 to 29 in good health.

This sequence joins TRBV6-5 and TRBJ2-7, with 11 bases matching TRBD2. Germline V gene lookup returns CDR1 MNHEY and CDR2 SVGAGI. The CDR3 length is 15 residues. The V segment lost 5 bases and the J segment 3 bases; nucleotides outside the gene matches: 6. The CDR3 protein is CASSRLAGGIYEQYF. CDR3 DNA: TGTGCCAGCAGTCGTTTAGCGGGAGGGATCTACGAGCAGTACTTC.

The J gene is TRBJ2-1, the V gene TRBV7-2, with D perhaps being TRBD1 or TRBD2 (5 bases each). The CDR3 extends over 15 amino acids. Trimming removed 1 base from V and 1 base from J, with 8 bases in between. Germline loops: CDR1 SGHTA, CDR2 FQGNSA. CDR3 DNA: TGTGCCAGCAGCTTAGGGGGACGTTCCTACAATGAGCAGTTCTTC. This sequence encodes CASSLGGRSYNEQFF.

The chain carries TRBV18 and TRBJ2-2; D is uncertain. With 3 bases removed from V and 6 bases from J, the gap between germline ends came to 14 bases. Germline V gene lookup returns CDR1 KGHSH and CDR2 LQKENI. The CDR3 runs to 15 residues. The CDR3 loop is CASSPRDGFSGELFF. CDR3 in DNA: TGTGCCAGCTCACCTCGTGACGGGTTCTCCGGGGAGCTGTTTTTT.

The J gene is TRBJ2-6, the V gene TRBV6-5; D gene uncertain. The germline V and J ends were trimmed by 2 bases and 4 bases, with 6 bases remaining between them. The CDR3 has 14 amino acids. Germline CDR1 MNHEY, CDR2 SVGAGI. DNA of the CDR3: TGTGCCAGCAGTTACGTTCCCGGGGCCAACGTCCTGACTTTC. Translated, it gives CASSYVPGANVLTF.